What follows describes a single T cell receptor (beta chain). The data originate from a study of CD8 T cells in Susac syndrome. The authors reverse transcribed roughly 0.5 to 1 ug RNA with random hexamers. TCRdb redid the calling of the immunoSEQ multiplex PCR reads with MiXCR, one entry per CDR3 protein. The data contain some 170,000 distinct CDR3 sequences, 93% of them singletons. The clonotype comes from a human donor in good health. The specimen was CD4+ T cells from PBMCs.

CDR3 protein: CASRPGQGASEKLFF. The CDR3 DNA follows: TGTGCCAGCAGACCGGGACAGGGGGCCTCAGAAAAACTGTTTTTT. The chain links TRBV27 to TRBJ1-4, with 12 bases that match TRBD1. V shed 6 bases, J shed 8 bases, and the junction held 7 bases outside the gene matches. The V gene's germline CDR1 is MNHEY and CDR2 SMNVEV (reference sequence). The CDR3 runs 15 residues.